This TCR beta chain was recorded in a study of blood T cell repertoires in COVID-19. Study background: Sample material is recorded as cDNA or gDNA derived from T cells, B-cell-depleted T cells, or PBMCs.

The age range of participants was about 18 to 90 years, with residence in about two dozen US areas. The CDR3 is 15 residues long. Per the germline V gene, CDR1 is MRHNA and CDR2 is SNTAGT. Trimming took 0 bases from V and 8 from J, leaving 14 bases between them. This clone occurred once. In the authors' workflow: Amplification from reference gene primers served as the basis for estimated nucleated cell counts. Profiled with immunoSEQ multiplex PCR; TCRdb holds only in-frame clones, not every one. V, J and clone size were drawn from that table, and D and trimming were deduced from the DNA. The sample contains about 200,000 clones, roughly four fifths of which appear only once.

Input material: PBMCs or T cells enriched from blood (not recorded which). V gene TRBV6-4 combines with J gene TRBJ2-1; D call uncertain. This clonotype originated in a man between 40 and 49 years old who had recovered from COVID-19. The CDR3 here is CASSDSPGPIDEQFF. The CDR3 bases are TGTGCCAGCAGTGACTCGCCAGGCCCGATAGATGAGCAGTTCTTC.